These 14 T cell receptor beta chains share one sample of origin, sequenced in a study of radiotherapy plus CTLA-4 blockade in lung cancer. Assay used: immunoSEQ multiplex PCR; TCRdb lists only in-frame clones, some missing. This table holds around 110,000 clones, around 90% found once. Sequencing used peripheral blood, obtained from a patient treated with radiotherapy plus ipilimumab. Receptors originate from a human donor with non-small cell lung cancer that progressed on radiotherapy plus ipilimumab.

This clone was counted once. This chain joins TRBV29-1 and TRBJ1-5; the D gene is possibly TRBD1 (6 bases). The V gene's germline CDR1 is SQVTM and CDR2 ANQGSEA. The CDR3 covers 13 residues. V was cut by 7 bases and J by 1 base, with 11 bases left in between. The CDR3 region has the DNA TGCAGCGCCCAAACAGGGAGCAATCAGCCCCAGCATTTT. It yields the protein CSAQTGSNQPQHF.

CDR3 coding DNA: TGTGCCAGCAGGGGAAACAGAGACGGGGAGTACTTC. Its translation is CASRGNRDGEYF. The chain uses TRBV6-1 and TRBJ2-7; a weak D match, TRBD2 (5 bases). Germline lookup yields CDR1 MNHNS and CDR2 SASEGT. CDR3 length equals 12 residues. V was trimmed by 6 bases and J by 11 bases, leaving 17 bases between them.

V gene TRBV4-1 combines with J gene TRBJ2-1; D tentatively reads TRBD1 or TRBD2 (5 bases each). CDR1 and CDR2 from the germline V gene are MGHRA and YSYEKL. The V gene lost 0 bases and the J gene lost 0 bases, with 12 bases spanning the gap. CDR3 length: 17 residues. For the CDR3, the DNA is TGCGCCAGCAGCCAAGACCTCCGGGACCACTCCTACAATGAGCAGTTCTTC. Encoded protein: CASSQDLRDHSYNEQFF.

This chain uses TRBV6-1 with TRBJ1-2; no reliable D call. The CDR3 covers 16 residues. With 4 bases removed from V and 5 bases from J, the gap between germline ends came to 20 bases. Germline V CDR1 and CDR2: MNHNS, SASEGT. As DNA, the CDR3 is TGTGCCAGCAGTGGGGTAGTACCGGGTACGGTTTATGGCTACACCTTC. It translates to CASSGVVPGTVYGYTF.

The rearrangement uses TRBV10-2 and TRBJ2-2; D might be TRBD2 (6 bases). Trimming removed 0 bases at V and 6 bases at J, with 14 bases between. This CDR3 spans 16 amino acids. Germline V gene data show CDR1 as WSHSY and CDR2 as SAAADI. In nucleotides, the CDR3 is TGCGCCAGCAGTGAGTCGACGGGGGTTCGGGCCGGGGAGCTGTTTTTT. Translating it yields CASSESTGVRAGELFF.

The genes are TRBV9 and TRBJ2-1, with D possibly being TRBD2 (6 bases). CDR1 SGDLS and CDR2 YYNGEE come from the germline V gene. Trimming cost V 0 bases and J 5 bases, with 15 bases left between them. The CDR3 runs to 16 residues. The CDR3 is CASSVGPGSPHNEQFF. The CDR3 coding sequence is TGTGCCAGCAGCGTAGGGCCCGGGAGTCCTCACAATGAGCAGTTCTTC.

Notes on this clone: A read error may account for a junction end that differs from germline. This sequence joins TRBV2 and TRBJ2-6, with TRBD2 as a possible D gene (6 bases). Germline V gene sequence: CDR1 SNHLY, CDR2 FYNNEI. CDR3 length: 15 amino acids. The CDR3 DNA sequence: TGTGCCAGCAGTCAAGCGGGCTCTGGGGCCAACGTCCTGACTTTC. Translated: CASSQAGSGANVLTF.

This CDR3 reads CASSVGRATYEQYF. CDR3 sequence (DNA): TGTGCCAGCAGTGTCGGGCGGGCGACCTACGAGCAGTACTTC. V and J are TRBV27 and TRBJ2-7; TRBD2 might be the D (5 bases). CDR3 length: 14 amino acids. The V end lost 5 bases, the J end lost 2 bases, and 13 bases lay between the germline ends. Germline lookup yields CDR1 MNHEY and CDR2 SMNVEV (reference sequence).

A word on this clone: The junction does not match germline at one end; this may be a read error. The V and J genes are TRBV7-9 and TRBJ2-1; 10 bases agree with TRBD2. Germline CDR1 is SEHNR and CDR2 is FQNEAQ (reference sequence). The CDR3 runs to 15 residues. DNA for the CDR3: TGTGCCAGCAACTTAGAGGTGCTAGCGGGAGATGAGCAGTTCTTC. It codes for CASNLEVLAGDEQFF.

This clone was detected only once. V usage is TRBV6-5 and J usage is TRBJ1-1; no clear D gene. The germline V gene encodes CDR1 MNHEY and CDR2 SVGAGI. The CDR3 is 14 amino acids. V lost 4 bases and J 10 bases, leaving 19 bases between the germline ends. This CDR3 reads CASSSRARAVGAFF. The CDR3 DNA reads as TGTGCCAGCAGTTCCCGGGCCCGGGCGGTTGGAGCTTTCTTT.

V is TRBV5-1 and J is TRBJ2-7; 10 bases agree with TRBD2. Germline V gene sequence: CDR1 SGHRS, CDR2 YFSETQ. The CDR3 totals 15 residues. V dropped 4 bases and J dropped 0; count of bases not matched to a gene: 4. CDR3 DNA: TGCGCCAGCAGCCCAAGGACTAGCGGCTCCTACGAGCAGTACTTC. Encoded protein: CASSPRTSGSYEQYF.

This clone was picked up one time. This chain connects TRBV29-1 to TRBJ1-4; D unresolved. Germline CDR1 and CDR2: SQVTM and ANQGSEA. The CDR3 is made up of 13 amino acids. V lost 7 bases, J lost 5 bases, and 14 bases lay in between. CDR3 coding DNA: TGCAGCGCCCGTCGGGGTAGAAATGAAAAACTGTTTTTT. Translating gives CSARRGRNEKLFF. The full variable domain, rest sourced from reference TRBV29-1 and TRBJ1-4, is SAVISQKPSRDICQRGTSLTIQCQVDSQVTMMFWYRQQPGQSLTLIATANQGSEATYESGFVIDKFPISRPNLTFSTLTVSNMSPEDSSIYLCSARRGRNEKLFFGSGTQLSVL.

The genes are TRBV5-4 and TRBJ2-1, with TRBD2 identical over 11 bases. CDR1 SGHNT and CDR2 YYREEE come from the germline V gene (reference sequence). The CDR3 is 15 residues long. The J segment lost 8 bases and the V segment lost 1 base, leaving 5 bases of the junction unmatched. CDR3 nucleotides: TGTGCCAGCAGCTTGACTAGCGGGAGTTCCCATGAGCAGTTCTTC. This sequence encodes CASSLTSGSSHEQFF.

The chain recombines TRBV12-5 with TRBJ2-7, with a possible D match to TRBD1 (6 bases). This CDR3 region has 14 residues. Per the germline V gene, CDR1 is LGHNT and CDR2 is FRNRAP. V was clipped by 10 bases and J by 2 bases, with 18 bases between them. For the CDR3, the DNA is TGTGCTACCTCACCCAGGGGTAATCCCTACGAGCAGTACTTC. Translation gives CATSPRGNPYEQYF.